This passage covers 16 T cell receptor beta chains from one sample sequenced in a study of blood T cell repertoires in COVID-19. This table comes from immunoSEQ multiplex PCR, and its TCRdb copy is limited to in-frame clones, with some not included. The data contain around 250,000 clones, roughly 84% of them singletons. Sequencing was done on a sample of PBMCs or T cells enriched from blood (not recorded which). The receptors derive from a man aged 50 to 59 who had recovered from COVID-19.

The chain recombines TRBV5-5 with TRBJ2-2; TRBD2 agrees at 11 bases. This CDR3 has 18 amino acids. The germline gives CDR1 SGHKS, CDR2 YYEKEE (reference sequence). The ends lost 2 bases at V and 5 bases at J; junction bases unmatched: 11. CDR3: CASSFTVAGGPGTGELFF. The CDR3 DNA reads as TGTGCCAGCAGCTTTACCGTAGCGGGGGGGCCGGGGACCGGGGAGCTGTTTTTT.

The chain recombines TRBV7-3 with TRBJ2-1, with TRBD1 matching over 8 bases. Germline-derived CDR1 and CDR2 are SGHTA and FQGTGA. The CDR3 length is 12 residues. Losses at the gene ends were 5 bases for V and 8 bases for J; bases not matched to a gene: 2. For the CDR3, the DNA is TGTGCCAGCAGCACAGGGGGGTATGAGCAGTTCTTC. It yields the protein CASSTGGYEQFF.

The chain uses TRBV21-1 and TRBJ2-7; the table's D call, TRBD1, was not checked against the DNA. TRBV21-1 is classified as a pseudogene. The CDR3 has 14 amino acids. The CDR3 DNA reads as TGTGCCAGCAAGTGGACAGGACCTGACTACGAGCAGTACTTC. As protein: CASKWTGPDYEQYF.

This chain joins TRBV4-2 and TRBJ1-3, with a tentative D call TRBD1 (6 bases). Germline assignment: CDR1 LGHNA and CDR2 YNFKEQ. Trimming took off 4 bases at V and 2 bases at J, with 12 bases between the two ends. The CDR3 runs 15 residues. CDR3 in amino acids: CASSPQGQTGNTIYF. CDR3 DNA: TGTGCCAGCAGCCCACAGGGTCAAACTGGAAACACCATATATTTT.

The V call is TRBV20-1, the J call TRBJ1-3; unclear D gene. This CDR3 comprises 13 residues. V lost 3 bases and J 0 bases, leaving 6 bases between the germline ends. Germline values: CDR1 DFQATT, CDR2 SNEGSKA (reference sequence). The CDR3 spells CSASASSGNTIYF. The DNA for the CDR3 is TGCAGTGCTAGTGCCTCCTCTGGAAACACCATATATTTT.

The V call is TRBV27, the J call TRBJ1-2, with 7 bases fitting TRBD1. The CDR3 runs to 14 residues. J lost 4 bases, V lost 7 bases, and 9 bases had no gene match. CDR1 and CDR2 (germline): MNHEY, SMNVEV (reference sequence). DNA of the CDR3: TGTGCCAGCAAGCCGGGACAGAGGTTCTATGGCTACACCTTC. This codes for CASKPGQRFYGYTF.

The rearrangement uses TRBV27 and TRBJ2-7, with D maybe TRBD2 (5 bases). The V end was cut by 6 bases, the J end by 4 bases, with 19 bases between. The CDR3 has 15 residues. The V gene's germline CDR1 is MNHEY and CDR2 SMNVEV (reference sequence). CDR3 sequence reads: CASRSIDAPGYEQYF. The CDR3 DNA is TGTGCCAGCAGATCTATCGACGCGCCGGGGTACGAGCAGTACTTC.

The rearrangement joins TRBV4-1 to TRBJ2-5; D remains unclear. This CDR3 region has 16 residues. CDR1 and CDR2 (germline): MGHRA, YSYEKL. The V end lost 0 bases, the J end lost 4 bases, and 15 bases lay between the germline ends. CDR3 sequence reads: CASSQDPVLTRETQYF. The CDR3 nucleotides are TGCGCCAGCAGCCAAGATCCAGTCCTCACCAGAGAGACCCAGTACTTC.

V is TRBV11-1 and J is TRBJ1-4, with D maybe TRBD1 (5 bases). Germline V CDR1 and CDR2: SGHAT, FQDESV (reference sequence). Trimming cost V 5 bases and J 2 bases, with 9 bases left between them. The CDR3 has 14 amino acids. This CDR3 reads CASSQGRTNEKLFF. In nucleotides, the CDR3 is TGTGCCAGCAGCCAGGGCAGGACTAATGAAAAACTGTTTTTT.

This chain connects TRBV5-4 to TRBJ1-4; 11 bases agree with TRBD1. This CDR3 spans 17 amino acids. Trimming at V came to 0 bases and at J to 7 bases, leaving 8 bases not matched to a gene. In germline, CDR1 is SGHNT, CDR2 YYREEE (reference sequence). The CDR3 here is CASSLGRTGTGGEKLFF. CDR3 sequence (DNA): TGTGCCAGCAGCTTGGGTCGGACCGGGACAGGGGGTGAAAAACTGTTTTTT. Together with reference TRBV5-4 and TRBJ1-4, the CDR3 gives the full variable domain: ETGVTQSPTHLIKTRGQQVTLRCSSQSGHNTVSWYQQALGQGPQFIFQYYREEENGRGNFPPRFSGLQFPNYSSELNVNALELDDSALYLCASSLGRTGTGGEKLFFGSGTQLSVL.

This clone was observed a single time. This CDR3 is CASSQGGLAGQETQYF. DNA for the CDR3: TGTGCCAGCAGCCAAGGGGGATTAGCGGGGCAAGAGACCCAGTACTTC. V gene TRBV5-4 combines with J gene TRBJ2-5, with 8 bases that match TRBD2. CDR1 and CDR2 (germline): SGHNT, YYREEE (reference sequence). With V trimmed by 4 bases and J by 2 bases, 10 bases remained unmatched. The CDR3 is 16 residues long.

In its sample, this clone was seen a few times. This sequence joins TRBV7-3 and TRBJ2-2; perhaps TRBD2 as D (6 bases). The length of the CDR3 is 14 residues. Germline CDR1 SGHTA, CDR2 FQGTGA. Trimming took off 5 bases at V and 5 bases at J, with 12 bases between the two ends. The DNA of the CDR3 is TGTGCCAGCAGCCCGGGACTTTTAACCGGGGAGCTGTTTTTT. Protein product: CASSPGLLTGELFF.

CDR3 amino acids: CASSLEQGAANEKLFF. DNA for the CDR3: TGTGCCAGCAGCTTAGAACAGGGCGCGGCTAATGAAAAACTGTTTTTT. The chain carries TRBV7-2 and TRBJ1-4; TRBD1 is a possible D gene (6 bases). V dropped 1 base and J dropped 3 bases, with 12 bases sitting between them. Per germline, CDR1 SGHTA and CDR2 FQGNSA. This CDR3 is 16 amino acids long. Together with reference TRBV7-2 and TRBJ1-4, the CDR3 gives the full variable domain: GAGVSQSPSNKVTEKGKDVELRCDPISGHTALYWYRQSLGQGLEFLIYFQGNSAPDKSGLPSDRFSAERTGGSVSTLTIQRTQQEDSAVYLCASSLEQGAANEKLFFGSGTQLSVL.

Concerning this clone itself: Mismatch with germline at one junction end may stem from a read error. The DNA for the CDR3 is TGTGCCAGCAGTCTCGAGGACAGGCGGCGGGGATACTTC. Translated: CASSLEDRRRGYF. The chain uses TRBV6-5 and TRBJ1-2; 7 nucleotides agree with TRBD1. CDR3 size: 13 residues. Germline V CDR1 and CDR2: MNHEY, SVGAGI.

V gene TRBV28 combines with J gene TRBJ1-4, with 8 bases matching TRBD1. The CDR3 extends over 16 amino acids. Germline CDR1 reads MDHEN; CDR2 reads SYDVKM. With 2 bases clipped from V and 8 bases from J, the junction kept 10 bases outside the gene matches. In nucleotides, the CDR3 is TGTGCCAGCAGTTTAAGACAGACCCGGGACAGGGAAAAACTGTTTTTT. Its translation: CASSLRQTRDREKLFF.

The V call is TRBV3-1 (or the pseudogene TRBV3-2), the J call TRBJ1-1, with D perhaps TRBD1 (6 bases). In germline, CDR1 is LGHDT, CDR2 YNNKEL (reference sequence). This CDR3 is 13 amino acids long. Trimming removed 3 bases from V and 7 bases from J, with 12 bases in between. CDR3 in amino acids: CASSHGGFDEAFF. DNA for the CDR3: TGTGCCAGCAGCCATGGGGGCTTTGATGAAGCTTTCTTT.